This record looks at one TCR beta chain sequence and its context. This record belongs to a study of shared clonotypes between healthy human individuals. In the original processing: ImmunoSEQ output held junction-only sequences without quality scores, so filtering differed. TCRdb keeps only in-frame clones here, not all; method: immunoSEQ multiplex PCR. V, J and clone size derive from that table, while D and trimming were established from the DNA sequence. The sample has some 2.1 million clones; approximately 94% are singletons. As defined, naive CD8 cells were CD45RO-negative and positively selected for CCR7, with terminally differentiated effector memory CD45RA+ cells excluded. Germline values: CDR1 MDHEN, CDR2 SYDVKM. CDR3 size: 16 residues. J gave up 4 bases and V 1 base, and 9 bases lay outside the gene matches.

The receptor comes from a young man in good health. The gene calls are TRBV28 and TRBJ2-7, with TRBD1 matching over 8 bases. What was sequenced was naive CD8+ T cells sorted from blood. CDR3 in DNA: TGTGCCAGCAGTTTATCCATAGCAGGGGGCGGGTACGAGCAGTACTTC. This gives the protein CASSLSIAGGGYEQYF.